Shown below are 7 T cell receptor beta chains from a single sample sequenced in a study of OX40 agonist ivuxolimab in advanced cancers. The repertoire was sequenced with immunoSEQ multiplex PCR; TCRdb's copy has only in-frame clones and lacks some. The table records about 85,000 clones, over 75% of them present only once. The sequences come from CD4+ or CD8+ T cells sorted from blood, collected in a trial of the OX40 agonist ivuxolimab. The source is an adult with an advanced solid tumor such as melanoma, head and neck, liver or kidney cancer.

The CDR3 nucleotides read TGTGCCAGCAGCCAAGGGGGGACAGGCTCCTACGAGCAGTACTTC. Translated, it gives CASSQGGTGSYEQYF. This chain links TRBV27 with TRBJ2-7; TRBD1 matches at 8 bases. Trimming at V came to 6 bases and at J to 0 bases, leaving 7 bases not matched to a gene. The length of the CDR3 is 15 residues. In germline, CDR1 is MNHEY, CDR2 SMNVEV (reference sequence).

The genes are TRBV19 and TRBJ2-2, with D perhaps assigned TRBD1 or TRBD2 (6 bases each). Trimming cost V 3 bases and J 4 bases, with 15 bases left between them. CDR1 LNHDA and CDR2 SQIVND come from the germline V gene (reference sequence). CDR3 size: 16 residues. The CDR3: CASSIGGAVSTGELFF. The CDR3 DNA reads as TGTGCCAGTAGTATCGGGGGCGCGGTTTCCACCGGGGAGCTGTTTTTT.

The chain couples TRBV6-6 to TRBJ1-1, with a possible D match to TRBD1 (5 bases). The CDR3 runs 14 residues. Germline V gene lookup returns CDR1 MNHNY and CDR2 SVGAGI (reference sequence). Trimming shortened V by 8 bases and J by 3 bases, and 16 bases separated the two germline ends. The CDR3 sequence is CASVGQGLDTEAFF. DNA for the CDR3: TGTGCCAGCGTCGGACAAGGGCTGGACACTGAAGCTTTCTTT.

The chain is built from TRBV9 and TRBJ1-3; D is perhaps TRBD1 (6 bases). The V end was cut by 3 bases, the J end by 1 base, with 17 bases between. Germline lookup yields CDR1 SGDLS and CDR2 YYNGEE. CDR3 length: 17 amino acids. The chain's CDR3 is CASSAHQQGYSGNTIYF. The CDR3, as DNA: TGTGCCAGCAGCGCCCACCAACAGGGCTATTCTGGAAACACCATATATTTT.

The J gene is TRBJ1-2, the V gene TRBV2; D unresolved. V lost 1 base, J lost 4 bases, and 10 bases lay in between. The CDR3 totals 14 residues. Germline V gives CDR1 SNHLY, CDR2 FYNNEI. The CDR3 loop is CASSEGQPGYGYTF. The CDR3 coding sequence is TGTGCCAGCAGTGAAGGGCAACCCGGCTATGGCTACACCTTC.

The CDR3 protein is CASIGLNSGNTIYF. The DNA for the CDR3 is TGTGCCAGTATAGGGCTGAACTCTGGAAACACCATATATTTT. The genes are TRBV19 and TRBJ1-3; D not certain. Germline assignment: CDR1 LNHDA and CDR2 SQIVND (reference sequence). V was shortened by 7 bases and J by 0 bases, with 10 bases between the two germline ends. This CDR3 spans 14 amino acids.

This clone was seen just once. The chain combines TRBV19 with TRBJ2-4, with D possibly being TRBD2 (6 bases). CDR1 and CDR2 (germline): LNHDA, SQIVND (reference sequence). CDR3 length: 16 amino acids. V was pared by 3 bases and J by 5 bases, with 17 bases between. The CDR3 nucleotides are TGTGCCAGTAGTATGTATCCGGGGGAGGTCCAAAACATTCAGTACTTC. It codes for CASSMYPGEVQNIQYF. Together with reference TRBV19 and TRBJ2-4, the CDR3 gives the full variable domain: DGGITQSPKYLFRKEGQNVTLSCEQNLNHDAMYWYRQDPGQGLRLIYYSQIVNDFQKGDIAEGYSVSREKKESFPLTVTSAQKNPTAFYLCASSMYPGEVQNIQYFGAGTRLSVL.